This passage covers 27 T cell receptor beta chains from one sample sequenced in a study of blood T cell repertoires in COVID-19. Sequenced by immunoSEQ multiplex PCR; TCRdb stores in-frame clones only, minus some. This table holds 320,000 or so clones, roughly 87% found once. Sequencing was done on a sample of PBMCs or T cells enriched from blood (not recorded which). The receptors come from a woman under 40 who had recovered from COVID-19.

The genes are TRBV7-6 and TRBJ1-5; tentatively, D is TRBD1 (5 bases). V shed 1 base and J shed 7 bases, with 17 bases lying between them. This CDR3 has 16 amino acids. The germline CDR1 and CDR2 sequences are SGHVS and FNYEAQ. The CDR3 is CASSLVVGAAGQPQHF. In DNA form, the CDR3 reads TGTGCCAGCAGCTTAGTTGTTGGGGCCGCAGGACAGCCCCAGCATTTT.

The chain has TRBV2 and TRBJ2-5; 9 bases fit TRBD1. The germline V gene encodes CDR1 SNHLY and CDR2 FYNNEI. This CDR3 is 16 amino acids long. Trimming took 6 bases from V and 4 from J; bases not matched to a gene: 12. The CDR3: CASRKTGTGFGETQYF. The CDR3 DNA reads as TGTGCCAGCAGAAAAACCGGGACAGGGTTTGGAGAGACCCAGTACTTC. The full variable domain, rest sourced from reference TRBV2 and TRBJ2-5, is EPEVTQTPSHQVTQMGQEVILRCVPISNHLYFYWYRQILGQKVEFLVSFYNNEISEKSEIFDDQFSVERPDGSNFTLKIRSTKLEDSAMYFCASRKTGTGFGETQYFGPGTRLLVL.

CDR3 nucleotides: TGTGCCAGCAGCTTGGTGGCGGCAGGGTTTCAGAACACTGAAGCTTTCTTT. This encodes CASSLVAAGFQNTEAFF. The genes are TRBV5-5 and TRBJ1-1, with D possibly TRBD1 on 5 matching bases. V lost 0 bases to trimming and J lost 1 base, with 16 bases between them. This CDR3 contains 17 residues. Germline CDR1 and CDR2: SGHKS and YYEKEE (reference sequence).

The CDR3: CASSDYLDRYTDTQYF. CDR3 nucleotides: TGTGCCAGCAGCGACTATCTAGATCGATATACAGATACGCAGTATTTT. The chain carries TRBV9 and TRBJ2-3; unclear D gene. Germline values: CDR1 SGDLS, CDR2 YYNGEE. The CDR3 has 16 residues. V gave up 3 bases and J gave up 3 bases, with 17 bases separating them.

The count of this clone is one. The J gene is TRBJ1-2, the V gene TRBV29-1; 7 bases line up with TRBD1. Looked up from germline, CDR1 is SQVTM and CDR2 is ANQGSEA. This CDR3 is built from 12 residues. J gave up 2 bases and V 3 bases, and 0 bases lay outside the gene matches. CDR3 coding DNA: TGCAGCGTTGACAGGGGGAACTATGGCTACACCTTC. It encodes CSVDRGNYGYTF.

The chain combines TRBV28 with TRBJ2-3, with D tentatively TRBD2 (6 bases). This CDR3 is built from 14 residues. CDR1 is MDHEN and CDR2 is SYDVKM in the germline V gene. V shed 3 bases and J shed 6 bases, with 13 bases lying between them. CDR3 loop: CASSFRRGADTQYF. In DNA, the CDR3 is TGTGCCAGCAGTTTCCGCCGCGGGGCCGATACGCAGTATTTT.

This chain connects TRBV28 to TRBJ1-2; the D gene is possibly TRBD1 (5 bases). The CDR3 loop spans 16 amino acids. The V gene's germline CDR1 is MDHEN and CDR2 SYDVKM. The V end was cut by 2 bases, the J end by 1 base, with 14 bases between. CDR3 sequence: CASSLGGQDNNYGYTF. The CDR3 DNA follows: TGTGCCAGCAGTTTAGGTGGGCAGGACAATAACTATGGCTACACCTTC.

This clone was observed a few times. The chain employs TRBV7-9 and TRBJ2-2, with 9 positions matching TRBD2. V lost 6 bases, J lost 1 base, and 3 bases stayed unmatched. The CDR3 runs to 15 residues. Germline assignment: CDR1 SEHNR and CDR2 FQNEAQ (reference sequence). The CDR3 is CASRQLAGNTGELFF. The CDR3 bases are TGTGCCAGCAGACAACTAGCGGGGAACACCGGGGAGCTGTTTTTT.

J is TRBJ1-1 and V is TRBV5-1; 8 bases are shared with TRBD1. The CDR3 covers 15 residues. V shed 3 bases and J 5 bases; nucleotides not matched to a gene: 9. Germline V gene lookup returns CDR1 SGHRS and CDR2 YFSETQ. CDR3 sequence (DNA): TGCGCCAGCAGCTCGTCGCAGGGGGCGCGTACTGAAGCTTTCTTT. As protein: CASSSSQGARTEAFF.

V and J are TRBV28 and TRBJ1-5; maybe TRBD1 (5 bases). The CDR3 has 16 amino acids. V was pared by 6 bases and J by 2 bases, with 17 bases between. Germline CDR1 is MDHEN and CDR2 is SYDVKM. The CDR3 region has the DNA TGTGCCAGCAGCCCCGGGGGTTCAGGTCGCAATCAGCCCCAGCATTTT. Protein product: CASSPGGSGRNQPQHF.

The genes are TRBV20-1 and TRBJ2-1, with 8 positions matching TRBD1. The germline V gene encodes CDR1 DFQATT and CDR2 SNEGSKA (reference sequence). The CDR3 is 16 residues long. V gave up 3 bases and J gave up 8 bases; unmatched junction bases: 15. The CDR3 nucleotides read TGCAGTGCTAGTGGGGGAGCAGGGGGCGTCTTAGATGAGCAGTTCTTC. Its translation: CSASGGAGGVLDEQFF.

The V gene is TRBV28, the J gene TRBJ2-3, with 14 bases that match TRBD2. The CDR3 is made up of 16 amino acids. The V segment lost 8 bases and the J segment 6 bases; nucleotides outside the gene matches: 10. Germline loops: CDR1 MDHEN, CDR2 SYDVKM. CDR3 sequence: CASGTSGGRSLDTQYF. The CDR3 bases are TGTGCCAGCGGGACTAGCGGGGGTCGCTCCTTGGATACGCAGTATTTT.

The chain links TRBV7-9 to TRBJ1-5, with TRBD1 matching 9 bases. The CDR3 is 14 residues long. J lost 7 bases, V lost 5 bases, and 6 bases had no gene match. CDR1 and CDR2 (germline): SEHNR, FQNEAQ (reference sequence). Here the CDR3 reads CASSGQGRQQPQHF. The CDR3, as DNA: TGTGCCAGCAGCGGACAGGGGAGGCAACAGCCCCAGCATTTT.

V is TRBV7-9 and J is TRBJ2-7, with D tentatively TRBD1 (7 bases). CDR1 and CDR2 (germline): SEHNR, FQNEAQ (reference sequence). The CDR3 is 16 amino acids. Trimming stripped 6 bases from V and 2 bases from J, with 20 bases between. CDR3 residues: CASSTRGRGTAYEQYF. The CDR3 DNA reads TGTGCCAGCAGTACTAGGGGCCGGGGGACAGCCTACGAGCAGTACTTC.

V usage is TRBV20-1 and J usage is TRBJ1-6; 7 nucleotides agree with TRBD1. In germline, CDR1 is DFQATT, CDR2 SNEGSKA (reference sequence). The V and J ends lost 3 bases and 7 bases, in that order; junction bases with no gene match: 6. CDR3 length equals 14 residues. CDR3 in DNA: TGCAGTGCTAGTACCGGGACAGACAATTCACCCCTCCACTTT. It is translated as CSASTGTDNSPLHF.

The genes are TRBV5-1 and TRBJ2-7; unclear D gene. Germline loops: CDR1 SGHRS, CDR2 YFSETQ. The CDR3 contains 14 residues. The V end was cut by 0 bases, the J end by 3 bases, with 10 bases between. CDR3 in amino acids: CASSLDVRRYEQYF. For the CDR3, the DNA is TGCGCCAGCAGCTTGGATGTCAGGCGCTACGAGCAGTACTTC.

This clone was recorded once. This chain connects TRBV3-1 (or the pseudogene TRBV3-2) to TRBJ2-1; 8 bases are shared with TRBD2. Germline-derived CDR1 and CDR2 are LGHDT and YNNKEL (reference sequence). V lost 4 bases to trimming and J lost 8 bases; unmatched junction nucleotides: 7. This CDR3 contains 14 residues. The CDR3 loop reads CASSPGTRAHEQFF. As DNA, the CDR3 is TGTGCCAGCAGCCCCGGGACTAGAGCTCATGAGCAGTTCTTC.

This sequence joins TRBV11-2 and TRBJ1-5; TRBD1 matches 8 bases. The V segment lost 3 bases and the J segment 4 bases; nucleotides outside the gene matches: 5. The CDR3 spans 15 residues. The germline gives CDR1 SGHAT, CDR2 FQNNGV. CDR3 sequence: CASSLDRARNQPQHF. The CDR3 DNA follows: TGTGCCAGCAGCTTGGACAGGGCAAGGAATCAGCCCCAGCATTTT.

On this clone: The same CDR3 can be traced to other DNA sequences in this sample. The CDR3 sequence is CASSRGLMNTEAFF. The CDR3 DNA sequence: TGTGCCAGTAGTAGGGGGCTGATGAACACTGAAGCTTTCTTT. This rearrangement joins TRBV19 to TRBJ1-1; D might be TRBD1 (6 bases). Trimming shortened V by 4 bases and J by 0 bases, and 9 bases separated the two germline ends. This CDR3 spans 14 amino acids. Germline-derived CDR1 and CDR2 are LNHDA and SQIVND (reference sequence).

CDR3 nucleotides: TGTGCCAGCAGCTTACAGGCAGGTACCCAAGAGACCCAGTACTTC. It encodes CASSLQAGTQETQYF. V usage is TRBV7-2 and J usage is TRBJ2-5; unclear D gene. The CDR3 consists of 15 residues. Germline assignment: CDR1 SGHTA and CDR2 FQGNSA. V lost 2 bases and J lost 1, with 11 bases in between. The variable domain in full, completed from reference TRBV7-2 and TRBJ2-5, reads GAGVSQSPSNKVTEKGKDVELRCDPISGHTALYWYRQSLGQGLEFLIYFQGNSAPDKSGLPSDRFSAERTGGSVSTLTIQRTQQEDSAVYLCASSLQAGTQETQYFGPGTRLLVL.

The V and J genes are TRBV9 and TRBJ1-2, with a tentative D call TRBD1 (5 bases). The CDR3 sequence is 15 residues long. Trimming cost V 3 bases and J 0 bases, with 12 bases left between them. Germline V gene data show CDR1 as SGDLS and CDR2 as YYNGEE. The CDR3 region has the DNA TGTGCCAGCAGCGACCGCTGGGGGGCTAACTATGGCTACACCTTC. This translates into CASSDRWGANYGYTF.

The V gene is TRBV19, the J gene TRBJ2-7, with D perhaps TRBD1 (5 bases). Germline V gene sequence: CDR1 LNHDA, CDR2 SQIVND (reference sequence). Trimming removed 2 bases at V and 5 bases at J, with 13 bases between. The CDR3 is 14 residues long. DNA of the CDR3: TGTGCCAGTAGTATATCTACAGGCGACCACGAGCAGTACTTC. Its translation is CASSISTGDHEQYF.

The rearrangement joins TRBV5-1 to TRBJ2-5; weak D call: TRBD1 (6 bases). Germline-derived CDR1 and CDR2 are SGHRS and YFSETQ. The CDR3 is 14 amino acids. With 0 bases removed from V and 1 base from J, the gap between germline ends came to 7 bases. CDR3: CASSLGGLQETQYF. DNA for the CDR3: TGCGCCAGCAGCTTGGGGGGGCTCCAAGAGACCCAGTACTTC.

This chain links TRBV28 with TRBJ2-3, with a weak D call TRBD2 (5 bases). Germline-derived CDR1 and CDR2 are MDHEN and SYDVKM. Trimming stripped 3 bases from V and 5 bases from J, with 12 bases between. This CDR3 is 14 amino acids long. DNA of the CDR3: TGTGCCAGCAGTTTTGGAGTAGGGAGAGATACGCAGTATTTT. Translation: CASSFGVGRDTQYF.

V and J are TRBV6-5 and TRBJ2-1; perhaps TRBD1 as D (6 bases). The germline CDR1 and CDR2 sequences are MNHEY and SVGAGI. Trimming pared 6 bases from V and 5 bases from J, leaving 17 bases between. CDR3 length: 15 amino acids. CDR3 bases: TGTGCCAGCAGCCCCGGGACACCGCTCCACAATGAGCAGTTCTTC. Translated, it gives CASSPGTPLHNEQFF.

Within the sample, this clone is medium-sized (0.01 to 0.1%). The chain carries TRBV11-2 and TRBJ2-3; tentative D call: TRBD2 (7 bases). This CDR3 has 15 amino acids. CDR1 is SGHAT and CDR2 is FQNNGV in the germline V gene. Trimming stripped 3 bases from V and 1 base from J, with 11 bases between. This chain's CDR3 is CASSFWGGRTDTQYF. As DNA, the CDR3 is TGTGCCAGCAGCTTTTGGGGGGGCCGCACAGATACGCAGTATTTT.

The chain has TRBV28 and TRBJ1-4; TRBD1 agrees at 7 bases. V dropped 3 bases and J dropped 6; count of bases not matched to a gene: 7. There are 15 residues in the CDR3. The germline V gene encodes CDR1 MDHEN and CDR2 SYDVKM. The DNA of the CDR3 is TGTGCCAGCAGTTTGTCCAGGGGGATGGATGAAAAACTGTTTTTT. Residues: CASSLSRGMDEKLFF. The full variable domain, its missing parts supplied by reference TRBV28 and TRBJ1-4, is DVKVTQSSRYLVKRTGEKVFLECVQDMDHENMFWYRQDPGLGLRLIYFSYDVKMKEKGDIPEGYSVSREKKERFSLILESASTNQTSMYLCASSLSRGMDEKLFFGSGTQLSVL.